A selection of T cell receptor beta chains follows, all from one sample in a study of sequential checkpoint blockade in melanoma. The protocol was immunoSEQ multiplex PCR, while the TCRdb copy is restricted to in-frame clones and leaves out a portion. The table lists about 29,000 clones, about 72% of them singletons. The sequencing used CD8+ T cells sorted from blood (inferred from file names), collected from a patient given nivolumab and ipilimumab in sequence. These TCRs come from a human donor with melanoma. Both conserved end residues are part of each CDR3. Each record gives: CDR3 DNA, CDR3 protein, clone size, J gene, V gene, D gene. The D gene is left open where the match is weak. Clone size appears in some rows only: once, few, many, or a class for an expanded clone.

TGTGCCAGTAGTCCAGGGGACAGGGGGCCCCGAGGGACCCAGTACTTC | CASSPGDRGPRGTQYF | few | TRBJ2-5 | TRBV19 | TRBD1
TGCAGCGTCCCTGACGGGGACTATGGCTACACCTTC | CSVPDGDYGYTF | NA | TRBJ1-2 | TRBV29-1 | NA
TGTGCCAGCAGCGCAAGCCCTAGCGGGGGGACCCAAGAGACCCAGTACTTC | CASSASPSGGTQETQYF | NA | TRBJ2-5 | TRBV9 | TRBD2
TGTGCCAGCAGCTTGGAACAGGGGAACGAGCAGTACTTC | CASSLEQGNEQYF | NA | TRBJ2-7 | TRBV11-2 | TRBD1
TGTGCCAGCAGCCGGACAGGAAATTACAATGAGCAGTTCTTC | CASSRTGNYNEQFF | NA | TRBJ2-1 | TRBV11-1 | TRBD1
TGTGCCAGCAGCAGTTCAGGGGGTCTCGGAAAACTGTTTTTT | CASSSSGGLGKLFF | NA | TRBJ1-4 | TRBV7-9 | TRBD1
TGTGCCAGCAGTTTTTCTACCGACAGGGCGGACCCCCAGCATTTT | CASSFSTDRADPQHF | NA | TRBJ1-5 | TRBV6-1 | TRBD1
TGTGCCAGCAGCGTAGCTAGCGGGGGCCGCGGCACTGAAGCTTTCTTT | CASSVASGGRGTEAFF | NA | TRBJ1-1 | TRBV9 | NA
TGTGCCAGCCCTGGACAGGGGAGGACCGGGGAGCTGTTTTTT | CASPGQGRTGELFF | NA | TRBJ2-2 | TRBV7-8 | TRBD1
TGTGCCAGCAGCGTTGATAGCGGTGGAGAGACCCAGTACTTC | CASSVDSGGETQYF | NA | TRBJ2-5 | TRBV9 | NA
TGTGCCAGTAGTCTCGAGCGGGGAGGCTACGAGCAGTACTTC | CASSLERGGYEQYF | NA | TRBJ2-7 | TRBV19 | TRBD2
TGTGCCAGCAGCCACCCCGGGGACAGGGACACAGATACGCAGTATTTT | CASSHPGDRDTDTQYF | NA | TRBJ2-3 | TRBV28 | TRBD1
TGTGCCAGCAGCCCATCTTTGACAGGTCGGGATGAGCAGTTCTTC | CASSPSLTGRDEQFF | NA | TRBJ2-1 | TRBV27 | NA